A single sample is the source of the 28 T cell receptor beta chains below, sequenced in a study of blood T cells in healthy people across ages (dated by TCRdb to the mid-2010s). Receptor libraries were prepared by 5' RACE. TCRdb shows the sequencer as Illumina HiSeq 2500. A second PCR of about 6 to 12 cycles was run with a J-beta primer mix and a sample-barcoded 5' primer. TCRdb reprocessed the public reads (quality trimming at Q25 with fastp, clone calling with MiXCR) and kept in-frame beta chains. Every CDR3 protein is listed once, alongside the most common genes and DNA of its rows. The sample includes under 850,000 distinct CDR3 sequences, with 30% to 45% observed a single time. The ten largest clones take up around 13% of the sample. Sequencing used blood. The receptors stem from a man between 18 and 29 years old in good health.

As for this clonotype: Being one base from a much bigger clone, this may be a read error. The CDR3 protein is CASSLRRGESSYNEQYF. As DNA, the CDR3 is TGCGCCAGCAGCCTTCGGCGGGGAGAAAGTTCCTACAATGAGCAGTACTTC. J is TRBJ2-1 and V is TRBV5-1; a weak D match, TRBD2 (6 bases). Matching the DNA end better, TRBJ2-7 makes the J call doubtful. The CDR3 runs to 17 residues. Germline values: CDR1 SGHRS, CDR2 YFSETQ.

This clonotype was counted many times. The chain has TRBV4-1 and TRBJ2-3; TRBD1 is a possible D gene (5 bases). Germline assignment: CDR1 MGHRA and CDR2 YSYEKL. This CDR3 has 16 amino acids. V was trimmed by 0 bases and J by 0 bases, leaving 10 bases between them. The CDR3 sequence: CASSQDRGQSTDTQYF. The CDR3 DNA reads as TGCGCCAGCAGCCAAGATCGAGGACAAAGCACAGATACGCAGTATTTT.

The chain combines TRBV15 with TRBJ1-4; no clear D. Between the trimmed V and J ends, which lost 1 base and 8 bases, there was a span of 8 bases. The CDR3 consists of 13 residues. Germline V gives CDR1 LNHNV, CDR2 YYDKDF (reference sequence). The CDR3 sequence: CATSRALEEKLFF. CDR3 sequence (DNA): TGTGCCACCAGCAGAGCCTTGGAGGAAAAACTGTTTTTT.

Many counts were recorded for this clonotype. The rearrangement links TRBV7-3 to TRBJ1-6, with 9 bases aligning to TRBD1. Trimming took 2 bases from V and 5 from J; bases not matched to a gene: 13. CDR1 is SGHTA, CDR2 FQGTGA, per germline. This CDR3 comprises 19 residues. The CDR3 region is CASSLRPFTGGADNSPLHF. In nucleotides, the CDR3 is TGTGCCAGCAGCTTACGGCCGTTTACAGGGGGCGCGGATAATTCACCCCTCCACTTT.

This clonotype occurred a few times. The chain is built from TRBV7-2 and TRBJ1-2, with 10 bases aligning to TRBD1. After removal of 0 bases from V and 8 bases from J, the junction contained 6 bases not matched to a gene. The germline gives CDR1 SGHTA, CDR2 FQGNSA. The CDR3 runs 15 residues. As DNA, the CDR3 is TGTGCCAGCAGCTTAGCGGGACAGGGGAGCGGCGGCTACACCTTC. Amino acids: CASSLAGQGSGGYTF.

This clonotype was detected only a few times. The V call is TRBV20-1, the J call TRBJ1-4, with D possibly matching TRBD1 (5 bases). The CDR3 length is 13 residues. Looked up from germline, CDR1 is DFQATT and CDR2 is SNEGSKA (reference sequence). The V and J ends lost 1 base and 8 bases respectively, with 11 bases between them. CDR3 protein: CSARGVGREKLFF. In DNA form, the CDR3 reads TGCAGTGCTAGAGGCGTGGGGCGGGAAAAACTGTTTTTT.

This clonotype has just a few counts. The rearrangement joins TRBV20-1 to TRBJ2-4, with D tentatively TRBD1 or TRBD2 (5 bases each). The CDR3 is made up of 12 amino acids. Germline CDR1 and CDR2: DFQATT and SNEGSKA (reference sequence). The CDR3: CSGTALRNIQYF. CDR3 bases: TGCAGCGGGACGGCGCTCAGAAACATTCAGTACTTC.

The rearrangement uses TRBV2 and TRBJ2-1; TRBD2 might be the D (6 bases). The CDR3 consists of 14 residues. V gave up 6 bases and J gave up 7 bases, with 16 bases separating them. Germline CDR1 is SNHLY and CDR2 is FYNNEI. CDR3 DNA sequence: TGTGCCAGCAGCTTTGGGGGGACCGGTAATGAGCAGTTCTTC. The encoded protein is CASSFGGTGNEQFF. Looking up the rest from reference TRBV2 and TRBJ2-1 gives the full variable domain: EPEVTQTPSHQVTQMGQEVILRCVPISNHLYFYWYRQILGQKVEFLVSFYNNEISEKSEIFDDQFSVERPDGSNFTLKIRSTKLEDSAMYFCASSFGGTGNEQFFGPGTRLTVL.

Ten or more counts support this clonotype. The chain employs TRBV20-1 and TRBJ2-1, with TRBD1 matching over 11 bases. The CDR3 runs to 14 residues. With V trimmed by 5 bases and J by 7 bases, 7 bases remained unmatched. CDR1 and CDR2 (germline): DFQATT, SNEGSKA (reference sequence). The CDR3 region has the DNA TGCAGTGCTCTCTCCGGGACAGGGGGGAATGAGCAGTTCTTC. This encodes CSALSGTGGNEQFF.

This clonotype appeared a few times. The rearrangement joins TRBV20-1 to TRBJ2-3; D call uncertain. The CDR3 is made up of 14 amino acids. Deletions cut 0 bases from V and 6 bases from J, with 13 bases between. Germline V gene lookup returns CDR1 DFQATT and CDR2 SNEGSKA (reference sequence). As DNA, the CDR3 is TGCAGTGCTAGAGAAAAACACGTTTCGGATACGCAGTATTTT. It specifies CSAREKHVSDTQYF.

As regards this clonotype: Given a much more abundant clone one base away, this may be a read error. The CDR3 coding sequence is TGTGCCAGCAGTTTCGACGGACAGGGCTACGAGCAGTTCTTC. Its translation is CASSFDGQGYEQFF. The chain is built from TRBV12-3 or TRBV12-4 and TRBJ2-1; TRBD1 aligns across 8 bases. Germline trimming cut 3 bases from V and 10 bases from J; bases unmatched to any gene: 8. The CDR3 loop spans 14 amino acids.

The chain links TRBV12-3 or TRBV12-4 to TRBJ2-3; D is perhaps TRBD1 or TRBD2 (5 bases each). The CDR3 length is 16 residues. Trimming took 3 bases from V and 4 from J, leaving 17 bases between them. CDR3 in DNA: TGTGCCAGCAGTTTCCGGGACCGAAAAAGCGCAGATACGCAGTATTTT. It yields the protein CASSFRDRKSADTQYF.

CDR3 in DNA: TGTGCCAGCAGCTTAGGGGGCAGGAGCGTCGACTATGGCTACACCTTC. This sequence encodes CASSLGGRSVDYGYTF. The chain couples TRBV7-3 to TRBJ1-2; D perhaps matches TRBD1 (6 bases). Germline CDR1 reads SGHTA; CDR2 reads FQGTGA. CDR3 length: 16 amino acids. Deletions cut 2 bases from V and 3 bases from J, with 16 bases between.

Regarding this clonotype: Given a much more abundant clone one base away, this may be a read error. The V call is TRBV7-9, the J call TRBJ1-2; no definite D call. The CDR3 has 15 amino acids. Trimming stripped 5 bases from V and 3 bases from J, with 16 bases between. The germline gives CDR1 SEHNR, CDR2 FQNEAQ (reference sequence). This CDR3 is CASSNDIGPDYGYTF. The CDR3 DNA reads TGTGCCAGCAGCAACGATATCGGCCCTGACTATGGCTACACCTTC.

This clonotype has ten or more counts. The rearrangement links TRBV6-4 to TRBJ2-3; the match to TRBD2 covers 8 bases. Germline loops: CDR1 MRHNA, CDR2 SNTAGT. The V segment lost 3 bases and the J segment 6 bases; nucleotides outside the gene matches: 5. This CDR3 region has 14 residues. Here the CDR3 DNA reads TGTGCCAGCAGTGAGACTAGCGATCTGGATACGCAGTATTTT. It encodes CASSETSDLDTQYF.

The J gene is TRBJ2-1, the V gene TRBV10-3, with 8 bases matching TRBD2. The assigned J gene may be wrong: the sequence end matches TRBJ2-7 better. This CDR3 spans 15 amino acids. Germline CDR1 reads ENHRY; CDR2 reads SYGVKD. The CDR3 loop is CAISTGLETHNEQYF. The CDR3 nucleotides read TGTGCCATCAGCACGGGACTAGAGACCCACAATGAGCAGTACTTC.

The chain has TRBV5-6 and TRBJ2-1; D not resolved. CDR3 length equals 13 residues. Trimming pared 3 bases from V and 5 bases from J, leaving 9 bases between. Germline CDR1 reads SGHDT; CDR2 reads YYEEEE. The CDR3 protein is CASSSDINNEQFF. The DNA for the CDR3 is TGTGCCAGCAGCTCCGACATTAACAATGAGCAGTTCTTC.

The gene calls are TRBV6-2 or TRBV6-3 and TRBJ1-5, with a weak D call TRBD1 (6 bases). V lost 6 bases, J lost 3 bases, and 12 bases lay in between. The CDR3 spans 14 residues. CDR1 is MNHEY, CDR2 SVGEGT, per germline. CDR3 in amino acids: CASREGGLNQPQHF. The CDR3 DNA reads as TGTGCCAGCAGAGAGGGGGGACTCAATCAGCCCCAGCATTTT.

This clonotype was counted at least ten times. The J gene is TRBJ1-2, the V gene TRBV12-3 or TRBV12-4, with TRBD1 as a possible D gene (5 bases). The ends were cut back, 4 bases at V and 7 bases at J, with 7 bases in the middle. CDR3 length equals 11 residues. CDR3: CASSSGPGYTF. CDR3 nucleotide sequence: TGTGCCAGCAGTTCAGGGCCTGGCTACACCTTC.

This clonotype was counted a few times. The rearrangement links TRBV4-1 to TRBJ1-1, with D tentatively TRBD1 (5 bases). Germline V gene sequence: CDR1 MGHRA, CDR2 YSYEKL. The CDR3 has 15 amino acids. The CDR3 region has the DNA TGCGCAGCGGGGGAGACTGTGGGCATAGGCACTGAAGCTTTCTTT. Residues: CAAGETVGIGTEAFF.

The rearrangement links TRBV28 to TRBJ1-5; 7 nucleotides line up with TRBD1. In germline, CDR1 is MDHEN, CDR2 SYDVKM. The V segment lost 6 bases and the J segment 5 bases; nucleotides outside the gene matches: 7. CDR3 length equals 14 residues. The CDR3 DNA sequence: TGTGCCAGCAGCTGGGATCAGGGGGATCAGCCCCAGCATTTT. Amino acids: CASSWDQGDQPQHF.

In its sample, this clonotype was seen many times. The J gene is TRBJ1-5, the V gene TRBV6-5, with no clear D. The V gene's germline CDR1 is MNHEY and CDR2 SVGAGI. The CDR3 is 15 amino acids. Trimming cost V 4 bases and J 1 base, with 11 bases left between them. The CDR3 loop is CASSLGSGSNQPQHF. The CDR3 DNA follows: TGTGCCAGCAGTTTAGGCTCCGGGAGCAATCAGCCCCAGCATTTT.

V and J are TRBV2 and TRBJ2-1; the D gene is possibly TRBD1 (6 bases). With the DNA end fitting TRBJ2-7 better, the J assignment may be wrong. This CDR3 spans 15 amino acids. Germline V gene data show CDR1 as SNHLY and CDR2 as FYNNEI. CDR3 in DNA: TGTGCCAGCCCCGAGGGGGAAGGGACCTACAATGAGCAGTACTTC. Amino acid sequence: CASPEGEGTYNEQYF.

The chain employs TRBV14 and TRBJ2-1; a possible D gene is TRBD1 (5 bases). Germline lookup yields CDR1 SGHDN and CDR2 FVKESK. V gave up 0 bases and J gave up 5 bases, with 11 bases separating them. The CDR3 consists of 15 residues. CDR3 nucleotide sequence: TGTGCCAGCAGCCAAGAGTTAGGGGCCAACAATGAGCAGTTCTTC. This translates into CASSQELGANNEQFF.

V and J are TRBV14 and TRBJ1-3; a weak D match, TRBD1 (5 bases). CDR3 length: 20 amino acids. Trimming shortened V by 0 bases and J by 5 bases, and 26 bases separated the two germline ends. Looked up from germline, CDR1 is SGHDN and CDR2 is FVKESK. The CDR3 sequence: CASSQDLGPGPGQGRNTIYF. The CDR3 DNA is TGTGCCAGCAGCCAAGATTTGGGCCCCGGACCGGGGCAAGGGAGAAACACCATATATTTT.

The chain uses TRBV20-1 and TRBJ1-1; possible D gene TRBD1, 5 bases. Trimming pared 3 bases from V and 0 bases from J, leaving 8 bases between. CDR3 length: 13 residues. Germline V CDR1 and CDR2: DFQATT, SNEGSKA (reference sequence). In DNA, the CDR3 is TGCAGTGCTAGTGTGGGGGTGAACACTGAAGCTTTCTTT. Translating gives CSASVGVNTEAFF.

The chain is built from TRBV29-1 and TRBJ2-3; TRBD1 matches 9 bases. V trimming: 1 base; J trimming: 7 bases; junction bases outside the gene matches: 12. Germline V lookup: CDR1 SQVTM, CDR2 ANQGSEA. The CDR3 is made up of 16 amino acids. CDR3 region: CSVEVPDRGIPYTQYF. The DNA for the CDR3 is TGCAGCGTTGAAGTCCCGGACAGGGGCATCCCCTATACGCAGTATTTT.

This clonotype was counted many times. The gene calls are TRBV12-3 or TRBV12-4 and TRBJ2-7, with D unresolved. Trimming removed 1 base at V and 3 bases at J, with 7 bases between. The CDR3 covers 13 residues. The CDR3 protein is CASSLERLYEQYF. CDR3 nucleotides: TGTGCCAGCAGTTTAGAGCGACTCTACGAGCAGTACTTC.